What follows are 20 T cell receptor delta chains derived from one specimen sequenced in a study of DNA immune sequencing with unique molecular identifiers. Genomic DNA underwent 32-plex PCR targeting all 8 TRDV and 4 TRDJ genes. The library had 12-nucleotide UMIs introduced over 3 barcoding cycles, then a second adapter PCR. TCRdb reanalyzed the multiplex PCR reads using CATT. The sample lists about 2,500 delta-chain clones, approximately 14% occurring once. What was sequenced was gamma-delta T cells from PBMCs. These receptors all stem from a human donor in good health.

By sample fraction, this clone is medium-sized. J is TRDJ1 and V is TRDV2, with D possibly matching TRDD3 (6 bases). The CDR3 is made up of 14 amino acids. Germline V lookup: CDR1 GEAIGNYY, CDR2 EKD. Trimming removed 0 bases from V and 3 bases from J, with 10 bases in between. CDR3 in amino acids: CACDTVGMADKLIF. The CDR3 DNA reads TGTGCCTGTGACACCGTGGGGATGGCCGATAAACTCATCTTT.

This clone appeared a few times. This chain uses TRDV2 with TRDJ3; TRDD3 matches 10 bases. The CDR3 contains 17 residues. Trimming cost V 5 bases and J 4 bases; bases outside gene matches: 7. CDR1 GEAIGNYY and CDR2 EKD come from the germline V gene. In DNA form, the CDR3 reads TGTGCCTGTGTGTCTTTGGGGGATACTTGGGACACCCGACAGATGTTTTTC. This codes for CACVSLGDTWDTRQMFF.

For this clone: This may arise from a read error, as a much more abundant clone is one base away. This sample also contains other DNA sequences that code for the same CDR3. CDR3 in DNA: TGTGCTCTTGGAGACTTCCTCTCCACCTCTTTGTACTGGGGGAAGAAGAGCTCCTGGGACACCCGACAGATGTTTTTC. Its protein is CALGDFLSTSLYWGKKSSWDTRQMFF. This chain links TRDV1 with TRDJ3, with TRDD3 identical over 9 bases. Since TCRdb gives no J gene, matching the DNA to germline was used here to assign it. The V and J ends lost 6 bases and 0 bases, in that order; junction bases with no gene match: 30. The length of the CDR3 is 26 residues. The germline V gene has CDR1 TSWWSYY and CDR2 QGS.

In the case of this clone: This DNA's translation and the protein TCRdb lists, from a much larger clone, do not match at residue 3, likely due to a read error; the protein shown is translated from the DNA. CDR3 residues: CAYDEISTGGYPYTDKLIF. As DNA, the CDR3 is TGTGCCTATGACGAGATCTCGACTGGGGGATACCCGTACACCGATAAACTCATCTTT. This rearrangement joins TRDV2 to TRDJ1, with 12 bases aligning to TRDD3. Germline CDR1 is GEAIGNYY and CDR2 is EKD. This CDR3 is built from 19 residues.

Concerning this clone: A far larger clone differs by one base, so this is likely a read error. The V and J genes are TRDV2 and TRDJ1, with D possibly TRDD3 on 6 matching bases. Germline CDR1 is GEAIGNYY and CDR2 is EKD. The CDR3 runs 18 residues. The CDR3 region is CACDSHGPGGKYTEKLIF. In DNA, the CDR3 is TGTGCCTGTGACTCACACGGACCCGGGGGAAAGTACACCGAAAAACTCATCTTT.

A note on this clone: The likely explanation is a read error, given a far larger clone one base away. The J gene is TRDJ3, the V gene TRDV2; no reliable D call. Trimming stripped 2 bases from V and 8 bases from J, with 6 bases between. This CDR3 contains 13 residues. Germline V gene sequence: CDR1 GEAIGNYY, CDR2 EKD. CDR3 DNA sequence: TGTGCCTGTGACAGGATTTACACCCGACAGATGTTTTTC. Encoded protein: CACDRIYTRQMFF.

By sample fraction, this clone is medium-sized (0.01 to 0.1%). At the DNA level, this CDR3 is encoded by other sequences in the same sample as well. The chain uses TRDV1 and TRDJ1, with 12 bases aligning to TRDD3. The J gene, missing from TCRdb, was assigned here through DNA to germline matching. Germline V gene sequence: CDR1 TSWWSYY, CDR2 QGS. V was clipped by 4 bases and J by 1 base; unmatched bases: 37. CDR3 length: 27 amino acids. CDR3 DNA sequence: TGTGCTCTTGGGGCACGTTCGCTTGTTTCCACGTACTGGGGGATACTTGGCGGAAGGGAATGCACCGATAAACTCATCTTT. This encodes CALGARSLVSTYWGILGGRECTDKLIF.

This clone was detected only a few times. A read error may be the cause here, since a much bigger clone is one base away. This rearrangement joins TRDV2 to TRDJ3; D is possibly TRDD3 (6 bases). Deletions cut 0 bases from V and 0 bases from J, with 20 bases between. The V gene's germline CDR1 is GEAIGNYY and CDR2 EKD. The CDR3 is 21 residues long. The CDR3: CACDTIGLWGSDSWDTRQMFF. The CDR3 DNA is TGTGCCTGTGACACCATCGGTTTGTGGGGATCCGACTCCTGGGACACCCGACAGATGTTTTTC.

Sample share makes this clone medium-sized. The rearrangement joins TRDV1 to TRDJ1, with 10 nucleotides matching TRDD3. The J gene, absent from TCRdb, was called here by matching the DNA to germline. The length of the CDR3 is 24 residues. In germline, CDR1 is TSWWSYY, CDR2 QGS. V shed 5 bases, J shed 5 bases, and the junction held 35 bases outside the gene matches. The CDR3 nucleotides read TGTGCTCTTGGGACACAAAAATTTCCTACGGGACTACTTAGGGGGATACGCGTGGTTGATAAACTCATCTTT. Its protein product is CALGTQKFPTGLLRGIRVVDKLIF.

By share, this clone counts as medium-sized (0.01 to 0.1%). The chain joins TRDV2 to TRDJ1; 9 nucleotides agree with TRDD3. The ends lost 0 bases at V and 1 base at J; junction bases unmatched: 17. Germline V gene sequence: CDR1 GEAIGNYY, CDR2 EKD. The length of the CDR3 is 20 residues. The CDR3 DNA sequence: TGTGCCTGTGACACCCTAAACACGTTGTTGGGGGATAGGGGCACCGATAAACTCATCTTT. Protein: CACDTLNTLLGDRGTDKLIF.

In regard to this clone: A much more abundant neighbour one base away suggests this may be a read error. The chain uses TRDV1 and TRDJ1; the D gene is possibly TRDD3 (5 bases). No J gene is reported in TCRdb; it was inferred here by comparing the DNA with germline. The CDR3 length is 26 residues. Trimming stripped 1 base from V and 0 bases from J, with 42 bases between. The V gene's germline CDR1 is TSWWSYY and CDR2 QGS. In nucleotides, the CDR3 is TGTGCTCTTGGGGAACACCCGATTCCCCGTCTGATTTACCGGGGGTCCCCCCCCCTATACACCGATAAACTCATCTTT. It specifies CALGEHPIPRLIYRGSPPLYTDKLIF.

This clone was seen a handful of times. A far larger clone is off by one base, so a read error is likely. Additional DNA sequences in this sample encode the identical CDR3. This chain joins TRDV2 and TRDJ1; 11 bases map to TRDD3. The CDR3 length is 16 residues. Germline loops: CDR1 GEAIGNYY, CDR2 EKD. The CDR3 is CACDSLGDTNTDKLIF. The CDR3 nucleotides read TGTGCCTGTGACTCGCTGGGGGATACCAACACCGATAAACTAATCTTT.

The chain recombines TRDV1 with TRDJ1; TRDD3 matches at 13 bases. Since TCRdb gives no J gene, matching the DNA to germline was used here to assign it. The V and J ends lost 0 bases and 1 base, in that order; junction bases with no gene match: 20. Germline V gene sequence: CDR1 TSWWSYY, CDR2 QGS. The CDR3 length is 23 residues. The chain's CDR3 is CALGELKSPYWGIRAVPTDKLIF. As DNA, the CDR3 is TGTGCTCTTGGGGAACTAAAGTCTCCCTACTGGGGGATACGTGCAGTCCCCACCGATAAACTCATCTTT.

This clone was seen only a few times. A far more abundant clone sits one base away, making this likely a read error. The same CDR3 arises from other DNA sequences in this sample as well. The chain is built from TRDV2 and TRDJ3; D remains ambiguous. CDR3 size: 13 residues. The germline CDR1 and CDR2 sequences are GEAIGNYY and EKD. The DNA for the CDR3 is TGTGCCTGTGACAGGATTAACACCCGACAGATGTTCTTC. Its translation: CACDRINTRQMFF.

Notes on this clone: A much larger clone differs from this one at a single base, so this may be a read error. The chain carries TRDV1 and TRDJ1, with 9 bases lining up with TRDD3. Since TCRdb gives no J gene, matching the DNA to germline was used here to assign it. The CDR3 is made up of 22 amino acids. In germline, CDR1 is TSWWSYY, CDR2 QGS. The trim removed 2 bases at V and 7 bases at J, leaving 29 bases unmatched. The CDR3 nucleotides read TGTGCTCTTGGGGAATTCGGGTCTTCCTCCCCACATTCCGACTGGGGGACCCGTAAACTCATCTTT. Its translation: CALGEFGSSSPHSDWGTRKLIF.

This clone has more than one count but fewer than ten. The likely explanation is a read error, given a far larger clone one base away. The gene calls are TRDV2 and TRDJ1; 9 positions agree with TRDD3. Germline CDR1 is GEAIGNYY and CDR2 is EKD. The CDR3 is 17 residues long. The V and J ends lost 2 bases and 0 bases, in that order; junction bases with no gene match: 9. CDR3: CACDILGEESYTDKLIF. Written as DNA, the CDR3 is TGTGCCTGTGACATACTGGGGGAAGAGTCGTACACCGATAAACTCATCTTT.

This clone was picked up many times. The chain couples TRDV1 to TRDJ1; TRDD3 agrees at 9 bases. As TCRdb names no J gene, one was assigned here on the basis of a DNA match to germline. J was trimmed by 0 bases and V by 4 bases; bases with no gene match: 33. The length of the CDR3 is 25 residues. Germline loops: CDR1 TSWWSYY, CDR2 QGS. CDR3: CALGVPGPSSPYLLGDYCYTDKLIF. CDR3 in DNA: TGTGCTCTTGGGGTCCCGGGTCCGTCTTCCCCCTACTTACTGGGGGACTACTGTTACACCGATAAACTCATCTTT.

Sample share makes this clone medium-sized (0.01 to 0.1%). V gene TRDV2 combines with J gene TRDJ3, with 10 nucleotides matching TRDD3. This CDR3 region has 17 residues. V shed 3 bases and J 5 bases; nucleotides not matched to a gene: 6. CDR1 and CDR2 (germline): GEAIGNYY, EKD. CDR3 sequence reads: CACDVLGDDRDTRQMFF. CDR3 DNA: TGTGCCTGTGACGTACTGGGGGATGACCGGGACACCCGACAGATGTTTTTC.

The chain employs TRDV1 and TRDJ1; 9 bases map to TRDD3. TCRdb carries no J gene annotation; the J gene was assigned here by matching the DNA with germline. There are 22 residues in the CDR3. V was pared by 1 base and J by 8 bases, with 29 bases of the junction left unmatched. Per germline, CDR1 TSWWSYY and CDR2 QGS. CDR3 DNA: TGTGCTCTTGGGGAACCCCCAAGGGGGGTACTATTTGGATGGGGGATATTCAGGAAACTCATCTTT. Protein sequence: CALGEPPRGVLFGWGIFRKLIF.

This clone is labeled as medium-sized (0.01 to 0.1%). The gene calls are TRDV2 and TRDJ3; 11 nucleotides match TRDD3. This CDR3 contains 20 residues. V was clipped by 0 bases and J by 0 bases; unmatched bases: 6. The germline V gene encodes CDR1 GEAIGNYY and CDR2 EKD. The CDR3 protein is CACDTVLGDSHSWDTRQMFF. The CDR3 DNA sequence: TGTGCCTGTGACACCGTACTGGGGGATAGTCACTCCTGGGACACCCGACAGATGTTTTTC.